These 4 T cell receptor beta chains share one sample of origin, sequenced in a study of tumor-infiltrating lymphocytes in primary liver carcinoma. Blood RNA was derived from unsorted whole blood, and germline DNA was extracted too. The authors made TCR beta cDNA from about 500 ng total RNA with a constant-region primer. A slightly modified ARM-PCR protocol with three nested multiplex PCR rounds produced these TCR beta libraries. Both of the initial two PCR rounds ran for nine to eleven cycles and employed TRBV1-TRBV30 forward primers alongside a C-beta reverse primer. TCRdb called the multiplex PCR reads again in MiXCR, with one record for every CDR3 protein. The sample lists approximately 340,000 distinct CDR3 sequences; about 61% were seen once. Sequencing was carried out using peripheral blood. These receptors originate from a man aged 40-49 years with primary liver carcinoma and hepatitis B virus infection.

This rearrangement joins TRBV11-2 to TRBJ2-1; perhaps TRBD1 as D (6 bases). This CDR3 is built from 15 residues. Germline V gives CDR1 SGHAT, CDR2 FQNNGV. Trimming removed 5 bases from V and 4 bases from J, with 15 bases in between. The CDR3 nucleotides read TGTGCCAGCAGCCACGGGACATGGCTTTACAATGAGCAGTTCTTC. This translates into CASSHGTWLYNEQFF.

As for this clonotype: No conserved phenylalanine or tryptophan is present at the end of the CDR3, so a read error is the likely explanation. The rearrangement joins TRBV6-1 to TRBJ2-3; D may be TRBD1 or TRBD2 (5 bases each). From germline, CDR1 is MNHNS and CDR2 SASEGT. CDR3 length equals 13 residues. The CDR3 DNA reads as TGTGCCAGCAGACGGGACGAGTTGGATACCCAGTATTTG. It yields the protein CASRRDELDTQYL.

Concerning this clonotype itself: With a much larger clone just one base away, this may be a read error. The CDR3, as DNA: TGTGCCAGCAGTGAATCCAGCACCTTCTATGGCTACGCCTTC. Amino acids: CASSESSTFYGYAF. The rearrangement links TRBV6-1 to TRBJ1-2, with D unclear. The germline CDR1 and CDR2 sequences are MNHNS and SASEGT. This CDR3 has 14 amino acids.

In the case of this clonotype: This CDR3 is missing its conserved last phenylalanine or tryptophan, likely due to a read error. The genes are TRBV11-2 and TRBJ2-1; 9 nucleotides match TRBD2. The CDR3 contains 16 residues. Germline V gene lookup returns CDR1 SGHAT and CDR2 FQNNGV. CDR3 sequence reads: CASSLELLAGMNEQFY. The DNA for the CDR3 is TGTGCCAGCAGCTTAGAGCTCCTAGCGGGAATGAATGAACAGTTCTAT.